The present T cell receptor (beta chain) was sequenced within a study of OX40 agonist ivuxolimab in advanced cancers. For the wider study: Ivuxolimab, which targeted the costimulatory receptor OX40 (CD134), was an agonistic, fully human IgG2 monoclonal antibody. Intravenous ivuxolimab was administered to patients every 2 weeks at six dose levels: 0.01, 0.1, 0.3, 1.5, 3 and 10 mg/kg. Of the approximately 50 dose-escalation patients, hepatocellular carcinoma was present in roughly 19, melanoma in approximately 15, renal cell carcinoma in 9 and head and neck cancer in 9. In the dose-escalation cohort, 82.7% of patients were male, and the mean age was about 55 years, with a range of about 23 to 90. Patients were allowed to have had prior anti-PD-1, anti-PD-L1 or anti-CTLA-4 therapy, and around 40% of the dose-escalation patients had previously received checkpoint inhibitors. Partial responses were achieved by three dose-escalation patients, of whom one had hepatocellular carcinoma and two had cutaneous melanoma. The purpose of peripheral TCRbeta sequencing was to test whether ivuxolimab changed TCR sequence diversity and led to clonal T-cell expansion. The paper covers the monotherapy dose-escalation part of the phase I ivuxolimab trial, which included N of about 50 patients.

The trial excluded patients who had a history of autoimmune disease or who were on systemic immunosuppression. Peripheral blood for TCR sequencing was collected from all dose cohorts at baseline, on cycle 4 day 1, and on cycle 7 day 1. Samples were obtained from an open-label, multicenter, first-in-human phase I dose-escalation trial of ivuxolimab. Adults with locally advanced or metastatic melanoma, renal cell, hepatocellular, or head and neck squamous cell carcinoma were enrolled in the trial. CD4+ and CD8+ T cells were sorted separately from peripheral blood before TCR sequencing. Points the paper makes about the study in general: In the 0.1-3.0 mg/kg groups, partial responders had among the lowest normalized peripheral clonal expansion, particularly in CD8+ T cells. Low levels of normalized T-cell clonal expansion were also seen in some patients who did not respond. On average, CD8+ T cells showed more expanded clones than CD4+ T cells after ivuxolimab. Which antigens the clonally expanded peripheral T cells were specific for was not determined. At doses of 0.1 to 3.0 mg/kg, clonal expansion of both CD4+ and CD8+ blood T cells was observed from baseline to week 6.

Concerning this clone: Its recognized antigen is unknown. No much larger clone exists at a distance of one base, and base qualities are not known.

Genomic DNA was extracted from sorted cells for sequencing of the TCRbeta CDR3 region. The immunoSEQ Assay was used to sequence the TCRbeta CDR3 regions. Imported from immuneACCESS, the table was reduced by TCRdb to in-frame sequences with V and J called. These copies leave out some clones; in studies compared against another copy, an unresolved V gene accounts for under half, and the cause of the remainder is not known. Across this sample there are under 80,000 clones, with over 85% seen only once. The leading ten clones occupy approximately 0.32% of the sample. V is pared back by 6 bases and J by 4 bases, with 16 bases lying between the germline termini. The CDR3 runs 15 amino acids, cysteine and phenylalanine included. CDR3 DNA only is kept here, 45 bases in frame from base 1. Sequences LGHNA (CDR1) and YNFKEQ (CDR2) are obtained from the germline V gene.

Source: CD4+ or CD8+ T cells sorted from blood, taken in a trial of the OX40 agonist ivuxolimab. Rearrangement joined TRBV4-2 to TRBJ2-1, with a weak D call of TRBD2 (7 bases match). The clonotype originates from an adult with an advanced solid tumor such as melanoma, head and neck, liver or kidney cancer. The sequenced DNA is TGTGCCAGCAGGGAGGGGGGGGTGCAATACAATGAGCAGTTCTTC. Translated, it gives CASREGGVQYNEQFF.